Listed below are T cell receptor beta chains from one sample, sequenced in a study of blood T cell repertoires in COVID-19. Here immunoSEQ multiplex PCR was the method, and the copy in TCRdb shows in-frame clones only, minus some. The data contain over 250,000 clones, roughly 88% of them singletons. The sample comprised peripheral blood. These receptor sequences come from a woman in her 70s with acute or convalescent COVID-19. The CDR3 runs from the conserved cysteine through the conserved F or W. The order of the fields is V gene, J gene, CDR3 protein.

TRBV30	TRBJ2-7	CAWSASPASEQYF
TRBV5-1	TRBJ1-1	CASSESVGLSDTEAFF
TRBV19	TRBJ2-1	CASSIRSGGGYNEQFF
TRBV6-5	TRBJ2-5	CASTGEETQYF
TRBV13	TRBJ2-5	CASSLRTSGGPETQYF
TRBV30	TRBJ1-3	CAWRRWGLDDTIYF
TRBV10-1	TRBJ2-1	CASSESPPGGAGGDNEQFF
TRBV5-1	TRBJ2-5	CASSPPTSGGPYQETQYF
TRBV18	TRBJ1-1	CASSQDRGALNTEAFF
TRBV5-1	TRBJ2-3	CASSLGQGSTDTQYF
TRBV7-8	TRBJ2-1	CASSSLVAGGFYEQFF
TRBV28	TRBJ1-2	CASSFQGTGNGYTF
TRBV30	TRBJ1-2	CAWKAVLGGYTF
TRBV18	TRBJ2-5	CASSPSETQYF
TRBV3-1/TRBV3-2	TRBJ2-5	CASRFSRETQYF
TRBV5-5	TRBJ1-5	CASSLGGWEPQHF
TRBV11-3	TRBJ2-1	CASSLDTYNEQFF
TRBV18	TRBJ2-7	CASSLGGGGSRAYEQYF
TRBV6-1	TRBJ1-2	CASSENRRYTF
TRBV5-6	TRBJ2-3	CASSQGQGTDTQYF
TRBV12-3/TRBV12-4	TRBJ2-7	CASSPSGGYEQYF
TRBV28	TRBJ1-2	CASSSTGSYGYTF
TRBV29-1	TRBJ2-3	CSALIQGATDTQYF
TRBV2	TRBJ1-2	CASGGLANYGYTF
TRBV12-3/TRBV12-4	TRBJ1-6	CASKKSATSTLHF
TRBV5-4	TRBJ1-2	CASSTQGLGGYTF
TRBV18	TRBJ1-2	CASSPRANGNYGYTF
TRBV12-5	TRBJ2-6	CASGPRDRGYSGANVLTF